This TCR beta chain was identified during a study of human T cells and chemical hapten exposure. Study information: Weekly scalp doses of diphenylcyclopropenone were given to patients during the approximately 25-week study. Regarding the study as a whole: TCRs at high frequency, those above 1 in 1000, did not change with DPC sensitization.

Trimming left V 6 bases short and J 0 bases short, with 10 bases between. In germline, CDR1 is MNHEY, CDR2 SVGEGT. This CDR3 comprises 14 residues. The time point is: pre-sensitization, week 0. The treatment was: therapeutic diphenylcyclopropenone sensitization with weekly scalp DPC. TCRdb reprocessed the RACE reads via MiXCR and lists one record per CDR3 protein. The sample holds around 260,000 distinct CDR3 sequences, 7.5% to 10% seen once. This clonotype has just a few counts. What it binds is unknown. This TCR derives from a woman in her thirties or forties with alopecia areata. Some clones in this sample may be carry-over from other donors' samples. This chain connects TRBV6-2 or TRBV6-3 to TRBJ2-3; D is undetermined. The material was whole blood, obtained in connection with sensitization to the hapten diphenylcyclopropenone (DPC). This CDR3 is CASSDVLSTDTQYF. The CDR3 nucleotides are TGTGCCAGCAGCGACGTGCTAAGCACAGATACGCAGTATTTT.